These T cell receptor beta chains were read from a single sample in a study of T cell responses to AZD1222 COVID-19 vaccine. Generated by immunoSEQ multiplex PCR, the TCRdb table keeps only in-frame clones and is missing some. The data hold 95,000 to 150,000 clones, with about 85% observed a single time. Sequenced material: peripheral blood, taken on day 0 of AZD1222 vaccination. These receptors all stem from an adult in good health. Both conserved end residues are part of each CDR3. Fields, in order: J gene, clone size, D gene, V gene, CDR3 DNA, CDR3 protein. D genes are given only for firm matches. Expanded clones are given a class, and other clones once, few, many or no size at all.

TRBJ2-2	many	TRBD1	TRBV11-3	TGTGCCAGCAGCGCGAGGGACAGGGGGCGTCCCGGGGAGCTGTTTTTT	CASSARDRGRPGELFF
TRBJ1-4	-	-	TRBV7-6	TGTGCCAGCTCGGGGGGAGGGGTACCTGGAAAACTGTTTTTT	CASSGGGVPGKLFF
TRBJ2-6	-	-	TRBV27	TGTGCCAGCAGTCAGGTCTCCTCAGGCTCTGGGGCCAACGTCCTGACTTTC	CASSQVSSGSGANVLTF
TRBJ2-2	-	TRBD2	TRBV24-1	TGTGCCACCACCGACGGGGGGGCCCACACCGGGGAGCTGTTTTTT	CATTDGGAHTGELFF
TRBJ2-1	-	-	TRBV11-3	TGTGCCAGCAGCTTATTTCGGGGTAATGAGCAGTTCTTC	CASSLFRGNEQFF
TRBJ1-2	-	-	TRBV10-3	TGTGCCATCAGTTTGACAGCGTCCCGAGGAGGCTACACCTTC	CAISLTASRGGYTF
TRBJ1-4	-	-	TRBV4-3	TGCGCCAGCAGCCAAGACAGATCGCGGGATGAAAAACTGTTTTTT	CASSQDRSRDEKLFF
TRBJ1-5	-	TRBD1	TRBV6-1	TGTGCCAGCAGTGAAGGCAGGGGGCCGGAGCCCCAGCATTTT	CASSEGRGPEPQHF
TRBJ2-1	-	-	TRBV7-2	TGTGCCAGCAGCACCCCACGTGGTGGGACAAATTCCTACAATGAGCAGTTCTTC	CASSTPRGGTNSYNEQFF
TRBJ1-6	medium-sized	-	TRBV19	TGTGCCAGTAGTTCCCTTCGTTTAGAGAATTCACCCCTCCACTTT	CASSSLRLENSPLHF
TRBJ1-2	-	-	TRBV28	TGTGCCAGCAGACCACCCGCGGAAGATGATGGCTACACCTTC	CASRPPAEDDGYTF
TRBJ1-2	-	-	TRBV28	TGTGCCAGCAGTTTAACGAGGGAGGGCTACACCTTC	CASSLTREGYTF
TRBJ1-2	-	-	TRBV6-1	TGTGCCAGCAGTGCAAGGACATTGGGGCTGGCCTATGGCTACACCTTC	CASSARTLGLAYGYTF
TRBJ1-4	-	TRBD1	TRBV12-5	TGTGCTAGTGGCACTGGACAGGGAAGTGAAAAACTGTTTTTT	CASGTGQGSEKLFF
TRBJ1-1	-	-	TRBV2	TGTGCCAGCAGTGTCGGGGGGCCGAACACTGAAGCTTTCTTT	CASSVGGPNTEAFF
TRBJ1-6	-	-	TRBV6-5	TGTGCCAGCAGTAACTCCGGGACGGGATCTTCACCCCTCCACTTT	CASSNSGTGSSPLHF
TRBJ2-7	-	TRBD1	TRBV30	TGTGCCTGGAGTGCCCCCCGGGACAGGGGGTCCTACGAGCAGTACTTC	CAWSAPRDRGSYEQYF
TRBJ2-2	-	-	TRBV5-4	TGTGCCACCCGATTGGGTTTGAACACCGGGGAGCTGTTTTTT	CATRLGLNTGELFF
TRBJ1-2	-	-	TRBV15	TGTGCCACCAGCAGAGATCAAGGGTCCTATGGCTACACCTTC	CATSRDQGSYGYTF
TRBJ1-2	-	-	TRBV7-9	TGTGCCAGCAGCCGGCCCCCACCGGTGATCTATGGCTACACCTTC	CASSRPPPVIYGYTF
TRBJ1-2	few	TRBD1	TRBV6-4	TGTGCCAGCTCCCCTCGGAGGACAGCACAGGGGCTTAATGGCTACACCTTC	CASSPRRTAQGLNGYTF
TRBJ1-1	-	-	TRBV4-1	TGCGCCAGCAGCCAAGATGCATATGAAGCTTTCTTT	CASSQDAYEAFF
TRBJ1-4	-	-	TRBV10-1	TGCGCCAGCAGCCCCGCCCGGGGGGCGCGGGGTGAAAAACTGTTTTTT	CASSPARGARGEKLFF
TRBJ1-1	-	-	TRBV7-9	TGTGCCAGCAGCGACACTGAAGGGGGACGGTGGGGAACTGAAGCTTTCTTT	CASSDTEGGRWGTEAFF
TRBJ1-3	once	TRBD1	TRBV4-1	TGCGCCAGCAGCCAAGATCTGGACAGGCCTGGAAACACCATATATTTT	CASSQDLDRPGNTIYF
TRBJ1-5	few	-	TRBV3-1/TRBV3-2	TGTGCCACGGGGCAGGGTGGTCAGCCCCAGCATTTT	CATGQGGQPQHF
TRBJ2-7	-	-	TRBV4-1	TGCGCCAGCAGCCAGGGCGCAACCTACGAGCAGTACTTC	CASSQGATYEQYF
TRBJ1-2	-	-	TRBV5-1	TGCGCCAGCAGCCCCCAGTCGGGTAACCTTAACTATGGCTACACCTTC	CASSPQSGNLNYGYTF
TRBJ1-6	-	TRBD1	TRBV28	TGTGCCAGCAGGGGGACAGTTAATTCACCCCTCCACTTT	CASRGTVNSPLHF
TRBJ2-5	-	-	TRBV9	TGTGCCAGCAGCAATGGGGCGGAAGAGACCCAGTACTTC	CASSNGAEETQYF
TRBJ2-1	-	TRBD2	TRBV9	TGTGCCAGCAGCGCCGCCCTGACTAGCGTCTCCTACAATGAGCAGTTCTTC	CASSAALTSVSYNEQFF
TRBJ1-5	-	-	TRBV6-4	TGTGCCAGCATCGCTTATCGGGCCAATCAGCCCCAGCATTTT	CASIAYRANQPQHF
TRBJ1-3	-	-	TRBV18	TGTGCCAGCTCACCAAACAGGGGAAACACCATATATTTT	CASSPNRGNTIYF
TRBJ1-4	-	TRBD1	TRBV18	TGTGCCAGCTCACTCGACAGGGGTGACGAAAAACTGTTTTTT	CASSLDRGDEKLFF
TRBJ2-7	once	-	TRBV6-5	TGTGCCAGCAGTTACGGGGGCTCCTACGAGCAGTACTTC	CASSYGGSYEQYF
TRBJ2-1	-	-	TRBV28	TGTGCCAGCAGCCTGGCCCTGGGGGAGCAGTTCTTC	CASSLALGEQFF
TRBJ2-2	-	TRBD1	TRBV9	TGTGCCAGCAGCGTAGGGGCAGGGGGTAACACCGGGGAGCTGTTTTTT	CASSVGAGGNTGELFF
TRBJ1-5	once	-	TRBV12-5	TGTGCTAGTGCCAGGGGCGGATTAAATCAGCCCCAGCATTTT	CASARGGLNQPQHF
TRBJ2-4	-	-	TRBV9	TGTGCCGGCCTGCCATGGCGCCGGGTGGCCAAAAACATTCAGTACTTC	CAGLPWRRVAKNIQYF
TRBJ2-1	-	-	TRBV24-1	TGTGCCACCAGTGACCCGGACTCGAGCTCCTACAATGAGCAGTTCTTC	CATSDPDSSSYNEQFF
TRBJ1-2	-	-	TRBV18	TGTGCCAGCTCACCAATTGGCGGGGGCGCGGATGGCTACACCTTC	CASSPIGGGADGYTF
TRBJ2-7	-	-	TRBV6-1	TGTGCCAGCAGTGAAGCGGAAGGGTCCGGCTACGAGCAGTACTTC	CASSEAEGSGYEQYF
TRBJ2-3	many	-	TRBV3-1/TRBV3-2	TGTGCCAGCAGCCAAAGTGGACGTACGCAGTATTTT	CASSQSGRTQYF
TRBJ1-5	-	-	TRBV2	TGTGCCAGCAACCGGGAAACGGATCAGCCCCAGCATTTT	CASNRETDQPQHF
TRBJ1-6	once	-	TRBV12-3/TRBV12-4	TGTGCCAGCAGTTGGGCCTATAATTCACCCCTCCACTTT	CASSWAYNSPLHF
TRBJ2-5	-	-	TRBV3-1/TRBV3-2	TGTGCCAGCAGCCACGGGGGGCCCCAAGAGACCCAGTACTTC	CASSHGGPQETQYF
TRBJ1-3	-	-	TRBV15	TGTGCCACCAGCAGAGAGACGTCACGGTTCTCTGGAAACACCATATATTTT	CATSRETSRFSGNTIYF
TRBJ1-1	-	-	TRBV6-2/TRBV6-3	TGTGCCAGCAGTTACTCGATAACACTTCGGGTGAACACTGAAGCTTTCTTT	CASSYSITLRVNTEAFF
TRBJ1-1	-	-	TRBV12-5	TGTGCTAGTGGTTTGGCACCTACATTGAACACTGAAGCTTTCTTT	CASGLAPTLNTEAFF
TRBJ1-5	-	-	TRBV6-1	TGTGCCAGCAGTGACATCGGGGGATTCAATCAGCCCCAGCATTTT	CASSDIGGFNQPQHF
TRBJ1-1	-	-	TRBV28	TGTGCCAGCAGTTTGATGGGGGACTCGGGCACTGAAGCTTTCTTT	CASSLMGDSGTEAFF
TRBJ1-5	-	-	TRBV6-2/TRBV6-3	TGTGCCAGCAGTCCCCTTTGGGGGGTGGGGAGCAATCAGCCCCAGCATTTT	CASSPLWGVGSNQPQHF
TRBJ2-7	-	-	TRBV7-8	TGTGCCAGCAGCGCAACTTTATTAGACTGGGATGCGCAGTACTTC	CASSATLLDWDAQYF
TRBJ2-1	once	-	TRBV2	TGTGCCAGCATCACGGGGTTGTCCTACAATGAGCAGTTCTTC	CASITGLSYNEQFF
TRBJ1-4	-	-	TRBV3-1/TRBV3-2	TGTGCCAGCAGCCAAGGGGGGTGGACTAATGAAAAACTGTTTTTT	CASSQGGWTNEKLFF